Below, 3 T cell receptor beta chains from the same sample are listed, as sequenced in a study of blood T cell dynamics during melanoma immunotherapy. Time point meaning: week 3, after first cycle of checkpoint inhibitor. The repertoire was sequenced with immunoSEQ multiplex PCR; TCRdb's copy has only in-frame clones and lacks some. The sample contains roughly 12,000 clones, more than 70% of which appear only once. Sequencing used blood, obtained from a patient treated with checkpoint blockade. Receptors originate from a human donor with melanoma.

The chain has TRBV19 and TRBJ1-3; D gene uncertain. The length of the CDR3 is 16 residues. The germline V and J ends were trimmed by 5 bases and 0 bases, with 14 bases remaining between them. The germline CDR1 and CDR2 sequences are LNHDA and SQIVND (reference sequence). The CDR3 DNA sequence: TGTGCCAGTAGTCCTCGTTTCACCAGCTCTGGAAACACCATATATTTT. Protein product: CASSPRFTSSGNTIYF.

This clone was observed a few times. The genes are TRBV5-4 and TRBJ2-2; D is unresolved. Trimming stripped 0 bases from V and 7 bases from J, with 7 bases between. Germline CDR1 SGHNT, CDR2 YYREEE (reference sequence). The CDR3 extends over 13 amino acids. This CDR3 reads CASSLAGDGELFF. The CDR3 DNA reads TGTGCCAGCAGCTTGGCCGGCGACGGGGAGCTGTTTTTT.

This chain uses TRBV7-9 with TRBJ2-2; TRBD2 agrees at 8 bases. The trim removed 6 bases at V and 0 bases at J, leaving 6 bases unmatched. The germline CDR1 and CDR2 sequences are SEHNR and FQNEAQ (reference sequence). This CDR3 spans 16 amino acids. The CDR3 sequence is CASRGKRGPNTGELFF. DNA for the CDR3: TGTGCCAGCAGGGGCAAGCGGGGGCCGAACACCGGGGAGCTGTTTTTT.